The 22 T cell receptor beta chains reported below all come from one sample, sequenced in a study of cytomegalovirus exposure and HLA in healthy donors. 60 Vbeta and 13 Jbeta primers were used in PCR. The method was immunoSEQ multiplex PCR; TCRdb's version includes in-frame clones alone and lacks a portion of them. Found here are around 200,000 clones, less than 90% of them singletons; the top ten hold 1.5% to 2%. The sequencing sample was made of PBMCs. The receptors shown here come from a man aged 50 to 60 in good health and CMV-seronegative.

This sequence joins TRBV5-1 and TRBJ2-1; 7 bases map to TRBD1. CDR1 is SGHRS and CDR2 is YFSETQ in the germline V gene. The CDR3 sequence is 14 residues long. J lost 7 bases, V lost 4 bases, and 8 bases had no gene match. Here the CDR3 DNA reads TGCGCCAGCAGCCGGCTTACAGGGGTTAATGAGCAGTTCTTC. Encoded protein: CASSRLTGVNEQFF.

The rearrangement links TRBV6-6 to TRBJ2-7; 9 bases align to TRBD1. Germline lookup yields CDR1 MNHNY and CDR2 SVGAGI (reference sequence). The J segment lost 5 bases and the V segment lost 9 bases, leaving 11 bases of the junction unmatched. This CDR3 contains 14 residues. In nucleotides, the CDR3 is TGTGCCAGTACAAGGGGGACAGGGTACGACGAGCAGTACTTC. It yields the protein CASTRGTGYDEQYF.

The genes are TRBV27 and TRBJ1-2; D is perhaps TRBD1 (5 bases). The germline CDR1 and CDR2 sequences are MNHEY and SMNVEV (reference sequence). Trimming left V 5 bases short and J 8 bases short, with 12 bases between. The CDR3 is 12 amino acids. The CDR3 DNA sequence: TGTGCCAGCAGTACATCCTCAGGGGGCTACACCTTC. This translates into CASSTSSGGYTF.

A single count supports this clone. J is TRBJ2-7 and V is TRBV7-8; 9 nucleotides match TRBD1. V lost 5 bases and J lost 2; bases outside the gene matches: 7. In germline, CDR1 is SGHVS, CDR2 FQNEAQ. The length of the CDR3 is 15 residues. The CDR3 nucleotides are TGTGCCAGCAGCGTCAACCGACAGGGGGCCTACGAGCAGTACTTC. Its protein is CASSVNRQGAYEQYF.

V gene TRBV19 combines with J gene TRBJ1-2, with a tentative D call TRBD1 (5 bases). Trimming cost V 3 bases and J 8 bases, with 7 bases left between them. Germline CDR1 and CDR2: LNHDA and SQIVND (reference sequence). The CDR3 has 11 residues. CDR3 bases: TGTGCCAGTAGTATCAGGGAAGGCTACACCTTC. This gives the protein CASSIREGYTF.

The chain couples TRBV9 to TRBJ1-2, with TRBD1 as a possible D gene (6 bases). Trimming pared 7 bases from V and 4 bases from J, leaving 14 bases between. The CDR3 has 13 residues. The germline gives CDR1 SGDLS, CDR2 YYNGEE. The CDR3 here is CASPAGGVYGYTF. CDR3 DNA sequence: TGTGCCAGCCCGGCGGGGGGCGTCTATGGCTACACCTTC.

The chain carries TRBV14 and TRBJ2-5, with 7 positions matching TRBD1. CDR3 size: 14 residues. J gave up 5 bases and V 2 bases, and 5 bases lay outside the gene matches. Germline V gene data show CDR1 as SGHDN and CDR2 as FVKESK. Here the CDR3 DNA reads TGTGCCAGCAGCCAAAGACAGGGTGTGGAGACCCAGTACTTC. It codes for CASSQRQGVETQYF.

The chain has TRBV5-1 and TRBJ2-7; D may be TRBD1 (7 bases). The CDR3 runs 14 residues. CDR1 is SGHRS and CDR2 is YFSETQ in the germline V gene. V lost 4 bases and J lost 2, with 13 bases in between. In nucleotides, the CDR3 is TGCGCCAGCAGCGGCGGGGACAGTACCTACGAGCAGTACTTC. Protein sequence: CASSGGDSTYEQYF.

A remark on this clone: The junction differs from germline at one of its ends, possibly a read error. The V call is TRBV7-7, the J call TRBJ2-7, with D unclear. CDR3 length: 14 amino acids. CDR1 SSHAT and CDR2 FNYEAQ come from the germline V gene (reference sequence). CDR3 bases: TGTGCTAGCAGCTTAGGCGAGTACGCTAGCGAGCAGTACTTC. Encoded protein: CASSLGEYASEQYF.

V usage is TRBV4-2 and J usage is TRBJ2-3, with 7 bases that match TRBD2. CDR1 LGHNA and CDR2 YNFKEQ come from the germline V gene. This CDR3 spans 15 amino acids. The V gene end was trimmed by 0 bases and the J gene end by 1 base; junction bases not matched to a gene: 1. The CDR3 here is CASSQDLAGTDTQYF. The CDR3 DNA reads TGTGCCAGCAGCCAAGATCTAGCGGGCACAGATACGCAGTATTTT.

This clone occurred once. V and J are TRBV6-5 and TRBJ2-1, with D tentatively TRBD1 (6 bases). V lost 4 bases, J lost 6 bases, and 16 bases lay in between. Germline CDR1 and CDR2: MNHEY and SVGAGI. This CDR3 spans 15 amino acids. This CDR3 is CASSFTGSLGNEQFF. CDR3 nucleotides: TGTGCCAGCAGTTTTACAGGGTCGTTGGGCAATGAGCAGTTCTTC.

This clone is a singleton in its sample. The chain has TRBV4-2 and TRBJ2-5, with TRBD2 identical over 9 bases. The DNA end is more similar to TRBJ2-7, so the J call may be wrong. Germline V gene sequence: CDR1 LGHNA, CDR2 YNFKEQ. The CDR3 has 18 amino acids. This CDR3 reads CASSQDSPLSGGRHEQYF. CDR3 nucleotides: TGTGCCAGCAGCCAAGATTCTCCTCTGAGCGGGGGGCGCCACGAGCAGTACTTC.

The V gene is TRBV10-3, the J gene TRBJ2-3; 15 bases fit TRBD2. This CDR3 has 16 residues. The V and J ends lost 6 bases and 6 bases, in that order; junction bases with no gene match: 7. Germline V lookup: CDR1 ENHRY, CDR2 SYGVKD. The CDR3 sequence is CAISRTSGGAGDTQYF. CDR3 in DNA: TGTGCCATCAGCCGGACTAGCGGGGGGGCTGGGGATACGCAGTATTTT.

The rearrangement uses TRBV4-3 and TRBJ2-1; 11 positions agree with TRBD1. With V trimmed by 4 bases and J by 3 bases, 8 bases remained unmatched. Germline assignment: CDR1 LGHNA and CDR2 YSLEER. The CDR3 is made up of 17 amino acids. CDR3 region: CASSLNFGTGGYNEQFF. The CDR3 DNA reads as TGCGCCAGCAGCCTTAACTTCGGGACAGGGGGCTACAATGAGCAGTTCTTC.

In this sample, this clone turned up once. This chain links TRBV19 with TRBJ2-2; 7 bases agree with TRBD1. The V gene's germline CDR1 is LNHDA and CDR2 SQIVND (reference sequence). The V gene end was trimmed by 11 bases and the J gene end by 4 bases; junction bases not matched to a gene: 7. The CDR3 is 13 residues long. For the CDR3, the DNA is TGTGCCTCAAGGGGGCTGGGCACCGGGGAGCTGTTTTTT. Translating gives CASRGLGTGELFF.

As regards this clone: Other DNA variants within this sample encode the same CDR3. The chain uses TRBV7-2 and TRBJ1-3; 7 bases fit TRBD1. Looked up from germline, CDR1 is SGHTA and CDR2 is FQGNSA. This CDR3 comprises 15 residues. J lost 1 base, V lost 5 bases, and 5 bases had no gene match. DNA for the CDR3: TGTGCCAGCAGCCCAAAGACAGGGTCTGGAAACACCATATATTTT. This sequence encodes CASSPKTGSGNTIYF.

This clone was counted many times. The chain couples TRBV28 to TRBJ2-7, with D possibly matching TRBD1 (7 bases). In germline, CDR1 is MDHEN, CDR2 SYDVKM. The CDR3 has 16 amino acids. V lost 6 bases to trimming and J lost 5 bases, with 23 bases between them. The CDR3 sequence: CASSPTSGGQRNEQYF. In DNA form, the CDR3 reads TGTGCCAGCAGCCCCACCTCAGGGGGGCAGAGGAACGAGCAGTACTTC.

This CDR3 reads CASSPLTGQGAYEQYF. The CDR3 DNA is TGTGCCAGCTCACCACTGACGGGACAGGGGGCCTACGAGCAGTACTTC. V is TRBV18 and J is TRBJ2-7; 11 bases are a match to TRBD1. The ends lost 1 base at V and 2 bases at J; junction bases unmatched: 4. The CDR3 extends over 16 amino acids. Germline-derived CDR1 and CDR2 are KGHSH and LQKENI.

The chain combines TRBV18 with TRBJ1-2; no clear D gene. The germline CDR1 and CDR2 sequences are KGHSH and LQKENI. CDR3 size: 14 residues. Trimming removed 4 bases at V and 6 bases at J, with 15 bases between. The CDR3 loop is CASSRVSTGDGYTF. In DNA, the CDR3 is TGTGCCAGCTCACGTGTTAGTACCGGGGATGGCTACACCTTC.

J is TRBJ1-4 and V is TRBV6-1, with 7 bases identical to TRBD1. The CDR3 totals 13 residues. Losses at the gene ends were 9 bases for V and 7 bases for J; bases not matched to a gene: 8. From germline, CDR1 is MNHNS and CDR2 SASEGT. The CDR3 DNA sequence: TGTGCCAGTACCTCGGGACAGCTTGAAAAACTGTTTTTT. Translated, it gives CASTSGQLEKLFF.

The chain has TRBV6-1 and TRBJ1-5; D remains unclear. CDR3 length equals 12 residues. Per germline, CDR1 MNHNS and CDR2 SASEGT. The V and J ends lost 2 bases and 9 bases respectively, with 8 bases between them. CDR3 amino acids: CASSEKPWPQHF. The DNA of the CDR3 is TGTGCCAGCAGTGAAAAGCCATGGCCCCAGCATTTT.

V gene TRBV11-1 combines with J gene TRBJ2-5, with 10 bases matching TRBD1. The CDR3 sequence is 16 residues long. Germline CDR1 reads SGHAT; CDR2 reads FQDESV (reference sequence). J gave up 1 base and V 5 bases, and 7 bases lay outside the gene matches. The CDR3 spells CASSDRDRGLQETQYF. Written as DNA, the CDR3 is TGTGCCAGCAGCGACCGGGACAGGGGACTCCAAGAGACCCAGTACTTC.